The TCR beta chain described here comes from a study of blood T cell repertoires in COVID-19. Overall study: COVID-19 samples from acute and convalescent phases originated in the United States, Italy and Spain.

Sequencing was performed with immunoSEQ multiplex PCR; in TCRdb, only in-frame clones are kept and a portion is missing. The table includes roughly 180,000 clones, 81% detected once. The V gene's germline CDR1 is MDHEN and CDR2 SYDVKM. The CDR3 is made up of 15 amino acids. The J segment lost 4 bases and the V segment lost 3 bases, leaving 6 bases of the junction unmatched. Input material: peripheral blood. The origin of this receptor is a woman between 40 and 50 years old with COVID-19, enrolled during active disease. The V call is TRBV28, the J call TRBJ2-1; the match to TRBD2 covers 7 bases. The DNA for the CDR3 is TGTGCCAGCAGTTTTCCCCGGGGAGGGTACAATGAGCAGTTCTTC. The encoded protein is CASSFPRGGYNEQFF.